This entry lists 15 T cell receptor beta chains sequenced from one sample in a study of T cells in Graves' hyperthyroidism and ophthalmopathy (dated by TCRdb to 2018 to 2020). Library construction relied on multiplex PCR. Instrument used: Illumina HiSeq 2000. The TCR beta CDR3 regions were amplified from RNA transcripts. A first-round RT-PCR of the TCR CDR3 used the HTBI primer set with the Qiagen OneStep RT-PCR kit. TCRdb trimmed the raw reads at Q25, called clones with MiXCR and kept productive beta chains. When rows share a CDR3 protein, they turn into one entry using the most common DNA and genes. The sample table contains about 180,000 distinct CDR3 sequences; only one count was recorded for around 15% of them. The biggest ten clones account for around 27% of the sample. Sequencing used blood. All receptors come from a woman between 50 and 59 years old with Graves' hyperthyroidism.

This chain joins TRBV28 and TRBJ1-2, with D perhaps matching TRBD1 (5 bases). In germline, CDR1 is MDHEN, CDR2 SYDVKM. This CDR3 region has 15 residues. Trimming shortened V by 2 bases and J by 5 bases, and 15 bases separated the two germline ends. The CDR3 here is CASSLQGGALYGYTF. The DNA for the CDR3 is TGTGCCAGCAGTTTACAGGGCGGGGCACTGTATGGCTACACCTTC.

In its sample, this clonotype was seen many times. CDR3 sequence reads: CASTRPQETQYF. The CDR3 coding sequence is TGTGCCAGCACCCGTCCTCAAGAGACCCAGTACTTC. The chain links TRBV7-2 to TRBJ2-5; D is ambiguous. The CDR3 is 12 residues long. From germline, CDR1 is SGHTA and CDR2 FQGNSA. The V and J ends lost 7 bases and 2 bases respectively, with 8 bases between them. Supplemented by reference TRBV7-2 and TRBJ2-5, the full variable domain reads GAGVSQSPSNKVTEKGKDVELRCDPISGHTALYWYRQSLGQGLEFLIYFQGNSAPDKSGLPSDRFSAERTGGSVSTLTIQRTQQEDSAVYLCASTRPQETQYFGPGTRLLVL.

This clonotype was seen at least ten times. The chain uses TRBV19 and TRBJ2-5; 10 bases are shared with TRBD1. J gave up 3 bases and V 6 bases, and 7 bases lay outside the gene matches. The CDR3 runs to 15 residues. Germline CDR1 is LNHDA and CDR2 is SQIVND (reference sequence). CDR3 amino acids: CASRSPTGGKETQYF. For the CDR3, the DNA is TGTGCCAGTAGGTCCCCGACAGGGGGCAAAGAGACCCAGTACTTC.

This clonotype was detected many times. The rearrangement joins TRBV19 to TRBJ1-5; 8 bases fit TRBD1. Per the germline V gene, CDR1 is LNHDA and CDR2 is SQIVND (reference sequence). Unmatched junction bases numbered 7, after V lost 0 bases and J lost 6 bases. The CDR3 spans 16 residues. The CDR3 sequence: CASSIDPRGLGQPQHF. CDR3 nucleotide sequence: TGTGCCAGTAGTATAGATCCCAGGGGGCTCGGTCAGCCCCAGCATTTT.

This clonotype appeared many times. This chain uses TRBV5-6 with TRBJ1-2, with TRBD1 matching over 7 bases. V gave up 4 bases and J gave up 7 bases; unmatched junction bases: 7. The length of the CDR3 is 13 residues. The germline gives CDR1 SGHDT, CDR2 YYEEEE. The chain's CDR3 is CASSQTGLVGYTF. In DNA form, the CDR3 reads TGTGCCAGCAGCCAGACAGGGTTGGTTGGCTACACCTTC.

This clonotype occurred a few times. The J gene is TRBJ2-3, the V gene TRBV3-1; D is possibly TRBD2 (7 bases). V was cut by 0 bases and J by 5 bases, with 21 bases left in between. CDR1 is LGHDT, CDR2 YNNKEL, per germline (reference sequence). This CDR3 contains 18 residues. The DNA of the CDR3 is TGTGCCAGCAGCCAAGATCATTGGCCGGGGGGCTGGATAGATACGCAGTATTTT. Amino acid sequence: CASSQDHWPGGWIDTQYF.

This clonotype was counted at least ten times. The rearrangement links TRBV4-1 to TRBJ2-3; 10 bases map to TRBD2. Unmatched junction bases numbered 8, after V lost 1 base and J lost 4 bases. CDR1 is MGHRA, CDR2 YSYEKL, per germline. CDR3 length: 17 residues. CDR3 sequence: CASSQGPPSGGSDTQYF. The CDR3 bases are TGCGCCAGCAGCCAAGGACCTCCTAGCGGGGGTTCAGATACGCAGTATTTT.

To note about this clonotype: This likely comes from a read error, as the CDR3 has no conserved phenylalanine or tryptophan at its end. The V gene is TRBV6-1, the J gene TRBJ2-7, with 9 bases lining up with TRBD1. Germline V gives CDR1 MNHNS, CDR2 SASEGT. There are 17 residues in the CDR3. Unmatched junction bases numbered 14, after V lost 8 bases and J lost 0 bases. The CDR3: CASLDRGHPQSSYEQYL. The CDR3 nucleotides are TGTGCCAGCCTGGACAGGGGCCACCCCCAAAGCTCCTACGAGCAGTACTTA.

This chain joins TRBV4-2 and TRBJ1-2, with D unclear. V gave up 0 bases and J gave up 0 bases, with 11 bases separating them. The germline gives CDR1 LGHNA, CDR2 YNFKEQ. The CDR3 loop spans 16 amino acids. In nucleotides, the CDR3 is TGTGCCAGCAGCCAAGATCGATCGACCGCTAACTATGGCTACACCTTC. This translates into CASSQDRSTANYGYTF.

The chain joins TRBV7-9 to TRBJ1-3; 8 positions agree with TRBD1. Germline loops: CDR1 SEHNR, CDR2 FQNEAQ (reference sequence). This CDR3 has 15 amino acids. V dropped 5 bases and J dropped 2; count of bases not matched to a gene: 5. The CDR3 sequence: CASSTTTGAGNTIYF. The CDR3 coding sequence is TGTGCCAGCAGCACCACGACAGGGGCTGGAAACACCATATATTTT. Looking up the rest from reference TRBV7-9 and TRBJ1-3 gives the full variable domain: DTGVSQNPRHKITKRGQNVTFRCDPISEHNRLYWYRQTLGQGPEFLTYFQNEAQLEKSRLLSDRFSAERPKGSFSTLEIQRTEQGDSAMYLCASSTTTGAGNTIYFGEGSWLTVV.

This clonotype has a count of ten or more. The J gene is TRBJ1-5, the V gene TRBV6-1, with unresolved D. CDR1 and CDR2 from the germline V gene are MNHNS and SASEGT. The CDR3 has 17 residues. Trimming removed 6 bases at V and 5 bases at J, with 23 bases between. This CDR3 is CASSPPLLGRVDQPQHF. In DNA form, the CDR3 reads TGTGCCAGCAGCCCACCGCTTTTAGGAAGGGTGGATCAGCCCCAGCATTTT.

The V call is TRBV28, the J call TRBJ1-2; D is ambiguous. The CDR3 runs to 15 residues. Germline lookup yields CDR1 MDHEN and CDR2 SYDVKM. Trimming removed 5 bases from V and 0 bases from J, with 13 bases in between. This chain's CDR3 is CASSPQETPNYGYTF. In nucleotides, the CDR3 is TGTGCCAGCAGTCCCCAGGAAACCCCTAACTATGGCTACACCTTC.

Many counts were recorded for this clonotype. The CDR3 sequence: CASRPGGTEAFF. CDR3 bases: TGTGCCAGCAGACCCGGGGGCACTGAAGCTTTCTTT. The J gene is TRBJ1-1, the V gene TRBV2, with a possible D match to TRBD1 (5 bases). CDR3 length: 12 amino acids. V dropped 6 bases and J dropped 4 bases, with 9 bases sitting between them. From germline, CDR1 is SNHLY and CDR2 FYNNEI.

This clonotype appeared once. The J gene is TRBJ2-1, the V gene TRBV29-1; D is perhaps TRBD1 or TRBD2 (5 bases each). V was clipped by 2 bases and J by 8 bases, with 7 bases between them. The CDR3 runs 11 residues. Germline CDR1 reads SQVTM; CDR2 reads ANQGSEA. The CDR3, as DNA: TGCAGCGTTGAAAGGGGAGATGAGCAGTTCTTC. This translates into CSVERGDEQFF.

This clonotype has only one observation. This chain links TRBV6-2 or TRBV6-3 with TRBJ1-1, with D hard to call. Germline CDR1 MNHEY, CDR2 SVGEGT. The CDR3 sequence is 14 residues long. Trimming cost V 4 bases and J 5 bases, with 14 bases left between them. The CDR3 nucleotides are TGTGCCAGCAGTTCGTCGGGAGTGCTTACTGAAGCTTTCTTT. This codes for CASSSSGVLTEAFF.